The clone carrying this T cell receptor (beta chain) occurred once. This record belongs to a study of T cell changes during pregnancy in multiple sclerosis. The CDR3 is 14 amino acids. From germline, CDR1 is MDHEN and CDR2 SYDVKM. The trim removed 5 bases at V and 6 bases at J, leaving 6 bases unmatched. The method was immunoSEQ multiplex PCR; TCRdb's version includes in-frame clones alone and lacks a portion of them. The data contain 95,000 to 150,000 clones, approximately 93% of them singletons. This clonotype was obtained from a female donor with multiple sclerosis, enrolled in a pregnancy study. The source material was peripheral blood, sampled before pregnancy. The J gene is TRBJ1-5, the V gene TRBV28, with 8 bases that match TRBD1. The CDR3 sequence is CASSRTGSSQPQHF. Written as DNA, the CDR3 is TGTGCCAGCAGTAGGACAGGGTCCAGTCAGCCCCAGCATTTT.